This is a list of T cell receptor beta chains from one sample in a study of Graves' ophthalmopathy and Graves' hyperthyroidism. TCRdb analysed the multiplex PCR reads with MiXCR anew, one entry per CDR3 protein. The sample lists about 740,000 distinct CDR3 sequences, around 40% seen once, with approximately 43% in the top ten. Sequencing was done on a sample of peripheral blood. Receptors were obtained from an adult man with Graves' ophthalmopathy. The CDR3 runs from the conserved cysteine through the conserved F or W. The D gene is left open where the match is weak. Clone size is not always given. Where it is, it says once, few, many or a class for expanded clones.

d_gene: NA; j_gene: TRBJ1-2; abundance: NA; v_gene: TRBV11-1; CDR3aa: CASSPTKATVVYGYTF; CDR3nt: TGTGCCAGCAGCCCAACAAAAGCGACGGTAGTCTATGGCTACACCTTC
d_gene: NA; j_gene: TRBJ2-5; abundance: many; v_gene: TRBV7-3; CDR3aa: CASSARTEETQYF; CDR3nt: TGTGCCAGCAGCGCCCGGACGGAAGAGACCCAGTACTTC
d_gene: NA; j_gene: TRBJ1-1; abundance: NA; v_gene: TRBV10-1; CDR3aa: CASSSPLGNVAFF; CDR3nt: TGTGCCAGCAGTTCCCCACTTGGCAACGTCGCTTTCTTT
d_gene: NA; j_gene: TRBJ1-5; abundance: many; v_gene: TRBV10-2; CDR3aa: CASSRSGQGGDQPQHF; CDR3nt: TGCGCCAGCAGCAGATCAGGGCAGGGAGGGGATCAGCCCCAGCATTTT
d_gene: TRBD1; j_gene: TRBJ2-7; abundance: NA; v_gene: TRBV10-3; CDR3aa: CAISAPVINRGRRYEQYF; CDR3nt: TGTGCCATCAGTGCTCCGGTGATTAACAGGGGGCGCCGATACGAGCAGTACTTC
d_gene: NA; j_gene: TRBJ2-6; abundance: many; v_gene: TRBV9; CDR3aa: CASSVGSGQGANVLTF; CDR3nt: TGTGCCAGCAGCGTAGGGTCGGGGCAGGGGGCCAACGTCCTGACTTTC
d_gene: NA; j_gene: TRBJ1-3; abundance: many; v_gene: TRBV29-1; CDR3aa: CSVEDVRGTGNTIYF; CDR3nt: TGCAGCGTTGAAGATGTCAGGGGTACTGGAAACACCATATATTTT
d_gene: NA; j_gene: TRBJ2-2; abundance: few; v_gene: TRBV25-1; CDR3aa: CASSQVGRDRYTGELFF; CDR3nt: TGTGCCAGCAGCCAAGTGGGGCGGGATAGGTACACCGGGGAGCTGTTTTTT
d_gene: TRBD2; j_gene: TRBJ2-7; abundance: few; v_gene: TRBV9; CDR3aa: CASSVSSGVGYEQYF; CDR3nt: TGTGCCAGCAGCGTCTCTAGCGGGGTGGGCTACGAGCAGTACTTC
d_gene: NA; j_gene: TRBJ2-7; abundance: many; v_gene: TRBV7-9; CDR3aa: CASSLEEGVRYEQYF; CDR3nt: TGTGCCAGCAGCTTAGAAGAGGGGGTGAGGTACGAGCAGTACTTC
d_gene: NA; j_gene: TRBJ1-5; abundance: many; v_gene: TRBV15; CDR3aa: CATSRDRGQAQPQHF; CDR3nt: TGTGCCACCAGCAGAGATAGAGGACAAGCGCAGCCCCAGCATTTT
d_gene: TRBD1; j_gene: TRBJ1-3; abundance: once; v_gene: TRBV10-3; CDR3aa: CAISPDRANTIYF; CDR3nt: TGTGCCATCAGCCCCGACAGGGCAAACACCATATATTTT
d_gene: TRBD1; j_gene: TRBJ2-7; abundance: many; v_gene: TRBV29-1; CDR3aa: CSVLDRDAYEQYF; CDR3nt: TGCAGCGTCCTGGACAGGGACGCTTACGAGCAGTACTTC
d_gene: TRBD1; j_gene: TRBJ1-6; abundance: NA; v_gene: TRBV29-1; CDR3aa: CSVSTGAYNSPLHF; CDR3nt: TGCAGCGTTTCGACAGGGGCCTATAATTCACCCCTCCACTTT
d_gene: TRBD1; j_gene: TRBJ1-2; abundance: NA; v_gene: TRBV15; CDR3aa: CATSRERQGPGNTF; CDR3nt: TGTGCCACCAGCAGAGAAAGACAGGGTCCTGGAAACACCTTC
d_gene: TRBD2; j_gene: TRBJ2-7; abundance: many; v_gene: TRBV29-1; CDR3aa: CSVELSASGSGDEQYF; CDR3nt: TGCAGCGTTGAACTCTCTGCTAGCGGGAGCGGTGACGAGCAGTACTTC
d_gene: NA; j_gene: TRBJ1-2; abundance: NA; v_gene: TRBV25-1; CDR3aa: CASSDSAGGGYGYTF; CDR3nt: TGTGCCAGCAGTGATAGTGCCGGGGGGGGGTATGGCTACACCTTC
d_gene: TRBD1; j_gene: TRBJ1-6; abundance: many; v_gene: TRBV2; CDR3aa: CASITGAGSPLHF; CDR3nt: TGTGCCAGCATTACAGGGGCTGGGTCACCCCTCCACTTT
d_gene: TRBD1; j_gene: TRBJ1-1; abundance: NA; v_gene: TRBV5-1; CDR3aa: CASSLRRQGGTEAFF; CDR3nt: TGCGCCAGCAGCCTACGCCGACAGGGGGGCACTGAAGCTTTCTTT
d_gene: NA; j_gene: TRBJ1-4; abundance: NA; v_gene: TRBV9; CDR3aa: CASSVGAVNEKLFF; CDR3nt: TGTGCCAGCAGCGTAGGGGCCGTTAATGAAAAACTGTTTTTT
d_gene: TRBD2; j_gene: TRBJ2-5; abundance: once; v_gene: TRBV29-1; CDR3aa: CSVPSGRSAQYF; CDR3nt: TGCAGCGTTCCAAGCGGGAGGTCGGCCCAGTACTTC
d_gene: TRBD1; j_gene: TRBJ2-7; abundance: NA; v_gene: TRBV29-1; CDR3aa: CSVDGTGDEQYF; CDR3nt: TGCAGCGTTGACGGGACAGGCGACGAGCAGTACTTC
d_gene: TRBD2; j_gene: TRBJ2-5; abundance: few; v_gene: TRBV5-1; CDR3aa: CASSPGAGVQETQYF; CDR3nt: TGTGCCAGCAGCCCCGGTGCGGGGGTACAAGAGACCCAGTACTTC
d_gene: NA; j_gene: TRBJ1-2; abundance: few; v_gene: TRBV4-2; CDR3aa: CASSDTAFGYGYTF; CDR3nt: TGTGCCAGCAGCGACACAGCTTTCGGCTATGGCTACACCTTC
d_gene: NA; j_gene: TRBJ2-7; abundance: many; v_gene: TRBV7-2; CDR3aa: CASSFGLLSYEQYF; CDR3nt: TGTGCCAGCAGCTTTGGGCTGCTCTCCTACGAGCAGTACTTC
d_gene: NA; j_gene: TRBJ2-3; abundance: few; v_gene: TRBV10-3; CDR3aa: CAISEGQGTDTQYF; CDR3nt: TGTGCCATCAGTGAAGGGCAGGGCACAGATACGCAGTATTTT
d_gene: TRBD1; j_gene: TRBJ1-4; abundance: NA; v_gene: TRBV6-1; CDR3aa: CASSYHRGVGEKLFF; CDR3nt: TGTGCCAGCAGTTACCACAGGGGGGTGGGGGAAAAACTGTTTTTT
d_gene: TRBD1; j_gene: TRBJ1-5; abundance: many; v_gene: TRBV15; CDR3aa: CATSQGRVQPQHF; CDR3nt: TGTGCCACCTCACAGGGGCGAGTTCAGCCCCAGCATTTT
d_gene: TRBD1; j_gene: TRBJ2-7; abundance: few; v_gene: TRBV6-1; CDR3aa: CASSRTGTGIYEQYF; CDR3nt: TGTGCCAGCAGTCGTACCGGGACAGGAATCTACGAGCAGTACTTC
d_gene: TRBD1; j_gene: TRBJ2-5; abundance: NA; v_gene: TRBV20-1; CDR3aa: CSARVYRGQETQYF; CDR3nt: TGCAGTGCAAGAGTGTACAGGGGTCAAGAGACCCAGTACTTC
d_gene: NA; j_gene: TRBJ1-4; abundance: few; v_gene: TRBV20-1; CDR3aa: CSAGRGNEKLFF; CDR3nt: TGCAGTGCGGGCAGAGGGAACGAAAAACTGTTTTTT
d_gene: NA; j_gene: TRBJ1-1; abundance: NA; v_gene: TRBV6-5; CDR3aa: CASSYSGAEAFF; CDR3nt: TGTGCCAGCAGTTACTCGGGGGCTGAAGCTTTCTTT
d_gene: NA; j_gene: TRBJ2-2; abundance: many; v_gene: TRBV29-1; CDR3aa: CSVEQGNTGELFF; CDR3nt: TGCAGCGTTGAACAGGGGAACACCGGGGAGCTGTTTTTT
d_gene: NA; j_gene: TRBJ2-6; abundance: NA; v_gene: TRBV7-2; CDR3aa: CASSLQAQGANVLTF; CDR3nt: TGTGCCAGCAGCTTACAGGCGCAAGGGGCCAACGTCCTGACTTTC
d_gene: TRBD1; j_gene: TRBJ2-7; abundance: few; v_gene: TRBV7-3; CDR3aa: CASSPNRGREQYF; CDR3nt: TGTGCCAGCAGCCCAAACAGGGGGCGCGAGCAGTACTTC
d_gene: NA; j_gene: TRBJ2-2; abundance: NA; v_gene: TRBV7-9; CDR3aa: CASSVRPNTGELFF; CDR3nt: TGTGCCAGCAGCGTCAGACCGAACACCGGGGAGCTGTTTTTT
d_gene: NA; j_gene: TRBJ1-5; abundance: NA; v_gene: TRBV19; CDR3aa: CASRPAGGGQPQHF; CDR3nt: TGTGCCAGTAGGCCGGCCGGGGGTGGGCAGCCCCAGCATTTT
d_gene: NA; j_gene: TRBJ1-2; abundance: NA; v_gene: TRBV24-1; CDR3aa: CATGPDTAQARANYDYTF; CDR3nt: TGTGCCACCGGGCCGGACACAGCCCAGGCTAGAGCTAACTATGACTACACCTTC
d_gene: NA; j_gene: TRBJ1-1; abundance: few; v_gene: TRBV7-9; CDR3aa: CASSVERRQNTEAFF; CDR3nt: TGTGCCAGCAGCGTAGAAAGGCGACAGAACACTGAAGCTTTCTTT
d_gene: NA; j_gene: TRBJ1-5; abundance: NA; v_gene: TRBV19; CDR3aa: CASSIARGRNQPQHF; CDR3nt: TGTGCCAGTAGTATAGCACGGGGGCGCAATCAGCCCCAGCATTTT
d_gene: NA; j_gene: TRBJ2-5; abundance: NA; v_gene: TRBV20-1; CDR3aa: CSARAGGFQETQYF; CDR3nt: TGCAGTGCTAGAGCTGGGGGGTTCCAAGAGACCCAGTACTTC
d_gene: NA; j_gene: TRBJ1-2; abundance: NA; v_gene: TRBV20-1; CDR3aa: CSASLTGNYGYTF; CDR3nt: TGCAGTGCTTCTCTAACAGGGAACTATGGCTACACCTTC
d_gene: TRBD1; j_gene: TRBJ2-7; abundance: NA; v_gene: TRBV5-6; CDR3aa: CANSLDWTGNYEQYF; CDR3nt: TGTGCCAACAGCTTAGATTGGACAGGGAACTACGAGCAGTACTTC
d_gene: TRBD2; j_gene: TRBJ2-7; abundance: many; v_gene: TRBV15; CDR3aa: CATSSDSGALGEQYF; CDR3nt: TGTGCCACCAGCAGCGATAGCGGGGCTCTAGGCGAGCAGTACTTC
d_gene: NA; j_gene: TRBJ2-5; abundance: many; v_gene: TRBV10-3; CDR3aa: CAISGERQETQYF; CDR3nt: TGTGCCATCAGTGGAGAGAGGCAAGAGACCCAGTACTTC
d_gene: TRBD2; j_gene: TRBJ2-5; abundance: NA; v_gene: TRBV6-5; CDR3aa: CASEGKRGLGPNQETQYF; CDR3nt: TGTGCCAGCGAAGGGAAGCGGGGGCTGGGTCCCAACCAAGAGACCCAGTACTTC
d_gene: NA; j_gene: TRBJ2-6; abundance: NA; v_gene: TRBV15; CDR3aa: CATSRDEAARGAF; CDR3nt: TGTGCCACCAGCAGAGATGAGGCGGCCAGGGGTGCTTTC
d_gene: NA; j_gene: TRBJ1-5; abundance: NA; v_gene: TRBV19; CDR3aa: CASRGVGRRQPQHF; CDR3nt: TGTGCCAGTAGAGGGGTTGGGAGGAGGCAGCCCCAGCATTTT
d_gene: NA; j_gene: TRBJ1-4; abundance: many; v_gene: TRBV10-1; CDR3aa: CASTAGPNEKLFF; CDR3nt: TGCGCCAGCACGGCCGGGCCGAATGAAAAACTGTTTTTT
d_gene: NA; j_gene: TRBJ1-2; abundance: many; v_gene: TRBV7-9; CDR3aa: CASSLYASHNYGYTF; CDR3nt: TGTGCCAGCAGCTTATACGCCAGCCATAACTATGGCTACACCTTC
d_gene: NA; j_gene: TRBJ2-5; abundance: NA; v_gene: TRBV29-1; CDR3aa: CSVSAAGGGGTQYF; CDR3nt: TGCAGCGTGAGCGCGGCAGGGGGGGGAGGGACCCAGTACTTC
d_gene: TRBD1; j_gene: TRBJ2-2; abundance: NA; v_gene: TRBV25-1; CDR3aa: CASSYSGQGAVTGELFF; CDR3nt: TGTGCCAGCAGTTACTCCGGGCAGGGGGCTGTGACCGGGGAGCTGTTTTTT
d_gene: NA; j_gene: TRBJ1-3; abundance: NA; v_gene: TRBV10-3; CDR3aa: CASRPTISGNTTYF; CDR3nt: TGTGCCAGCAGGCCCACAATCTCTGGAAACACCACATATTTT
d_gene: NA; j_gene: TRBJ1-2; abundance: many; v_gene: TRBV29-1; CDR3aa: CSVTGITGYTF; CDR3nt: TGCAGCGTCACAGGGATTACTGGCTACACCTTC
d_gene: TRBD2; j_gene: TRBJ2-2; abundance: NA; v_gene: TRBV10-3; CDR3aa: CAISELAGSTGELFF; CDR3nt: TGTGCCATCAGTGAGCTAGCGGGGAGCACCGGGGAGCTGTTTTTT